This T cell receptor beta chain was documented in a study of blood T cell repertoires in COVID-19. Study in general: The origin of the acute and convalescent COVID-19 samples was the United States, Italy and Spain.

Measured with immunoSEQ multiplex PCR; TCRdb has only the in-frame clones, and not every one. The data show 100,000 to 120,000 clones, with roughly 85% seen just once and around 5.1% held by the top ten. J lost 10 bases, V lost 2 bases, and 5 bases had no gene match. Germline CDR1 and CDR2: SEHNR and FQNEAQ (reference sequence). The CDR3 sequence is 15 residues long. The clonotype comes from a human donor in a cohort sampled during active COVID-19. Input material: peripheral blood. The J gene is TRBJ2-1, the V gene TRBV7-9; 13 bases are a match to TRBD2. The CDR3 coding sequence is TGTGCCAGCAGCTTAACTAGCGGGGGGGCCTGGGAGCAGTTCTTC. Amino acid sequence: CASSLTSGGAWEQFF.